These T cell receptor beta chains were read from a single sample in a study of blood T cell repertoires in COVID-19. TCRdb keeps only in-frame clones here, not all; method: immunoSEQ multiplex PCR. The sample has 300,000 to 350,000 clones, nearly 90% seen once. The specimen was PBMCs or T cells enriched from blood (not recorded which). The receptors here all came from a woman aged 25 to 45 who had recovered from COVID-19. Both conserved end residues are part of each CDR3. D genes are given only for firm matches. The size field is filled for only some rows; it gives once, few, many or a size class.

j_call d_call v_call clone_size cdr3_nt cdr3_aa
TRBJ2-5 - TRBV9 - TGTGCCAGCAGCGTAGACACAGGGTCGGGAGAGACCCAGTACTTC CASSVDTGSGETQYF
TRBJ2-7 TRBD1 TRBV27 - TGTGCCAACACATCGGGACAGGGTTGCCCAGCCCGTTACGAGCAGTACTTC CANTSGQGCPARYEQYF
TRBJ1-1 TRBD1 TRBV6-5 - TGTGCCAGCAGTATACAGGGGGACACTGAAGCTTTCTTT CASSIQGDTEAFF
TRBJ2-3 - TRBV27 - TGTGCCAGCATGTCAGGGGCTCTCACAGATACGCAGTATTTT CASMSGALTDTQYF
TRBJ2-1 TRBD2 TRBV7-9 - TGTGCCAGCAGCTTAGTGGTGCGGGAGGGCCTGAACAATGAGCAGTTCTTC CASSLVVREGLNNEQFF
TRBJ2-7 - TRBV11-1 - TGTGCCAGCAGCCCCCGTGAGGTCACCTCCTACGAGCAGTACTTC CASSPREVTSYEQYF
TRBJ2-3 TRBD2 TRBV5-4 - TGTGCCAGCAGCCCGCGGCTAGCGGGAGTGGTAGATACGCAGTATTTT CASSPRLAGVVDTQYF
TRBJ2-2 - TRBV3-1/TRBV3-2 - TGTGCCAGCAGCCAAGATCAGGCGTCAGCGGTGAACACCGGGGAGCTGTTTTTT CASSQDQASAVNTGELFF
TRBJ2-2 - TRBV29-1 - TGCAGCGTTGAGAGGTACACCGGGGAGCTGTTTTTT CSVERYTGELFF
TRBJ2-7 TRBD2 TRBV7-6 - TGTGCCAGCAGCTTAGCGTCTAGCGGGTACGAGCAGTACTTC CASSLASSGYEQYF
TRBJ1-1 TRBD1 TRBV25-1 - TGTGCCAGCAGTGCTATAACAGGGGGCACTGAAGCTTTCTTT CASSAITGGTEAFF
TRBJ1-1 TRBD1 TRBV19 - TGTGCCAGTAGTAGGGACAGTCTCTTTGAAGCTTTCTTT CASSRDSLFEAFF
TRBJ1-6 - TRBV12-3/TRBV12-4 - TGTGCCAGCAGTTTAGTACAGAATTCACCCCTCCACTTT CASSLVQNSPLHF
TRBJ2-3 - TRBV2 - TGTGCCAGCACGCTAGCGTTAACAGATACGCAGTATTTT CASTLALTDTQYF
TRBJ1-5 TRBD1 TRBV28 once TGTGCCAGCGTGACAGGGGGCAATCAGCCCCAGCATTTT CASVTGGNQPQHF
TRBJ2-3 TRBD2 TRBV7-2 - TGTGCCAGCAGCCCAACCCCCGGGGCGGGAGGGCCAGATACGCAGTATTTT CASSPTPGAGGPDTQYF
TRBJ2-3 - TRBV7-2 - TGTGCCAGCAGCTTCCCGGGGAGCACAGATACGCAGTATTTT CASSFPGSTDTQYF
TRBJ1-4 - TRBV28 - TGTGCCAGCAGTTCTGCAGGGTCCCCTCACGAAAAACTGTTTTTT CASSSAGSPHEKLFF
TRBJ2-3 TRBD2 TRBV7-2 - TGTGCCAGCAGCTTAAATTTCCGGATAGCGGGCTCCACAGATACGCAGTATTTT CASSLNFRIAGSTDTQYF
TRBJ1-1 - TRBV2 - TGTGCCAGCAGGTTCACAGGGACCCCTGAAGCTTTCTTT CASRFTGTPEAFF
TRBJ1-2 - TRBV7-9 - TGTGCCAGCAGCTTAGGGGCACCGCAGGGTGGCTACACCTTC CASSLGAPQGGYTF
TRBJ2-7 TRBD2 TRBV14 - TGTGCCAGCAGCCAGCTAGCGGGAGATTACGAGCAGTACTTC CASSQLAGDYEQYF
TRBJ2-3 - TRBV29-1 - TGCAGCGTTGCGGGGGACTTCTCAAACACAGATACGCAGTATTTT CSVAGDFSNTDTQYF
TRBJ1-1 - TRBV29-1 - TGCAGCGTCGACCCTACGGGAAACACTGAAGCTTTCTTT CSVDPTGNTEAFF
TRBJ2-7 - TRBV29-1 - TGCAGCGTTGGGCAGGGTGCGAGTTACGAGCAGTACTTC CSVGQGASYEQYF
TRBJ2-1 TRBD2 TRBV20-1 - TGCAGTGCTAGTCGGCGGGAGGGCCCGTACAATGAGCAGTTCTTC CSASRREGPYNEQFF
TRBJ2-7 - TRBV7-2 - TGTGCCAGCAGCTTACGGGCAGGGTTAAGTCTCTACGAGCAGTACTTC CASSLRAGLSLYEQYF